The 20 T cell receptor beta chains reported below all come from one sample, sequenced in a study of T cell repertoires in cytomegalovirus infection. TCRdb processed the reads anew with MiXCR; each CDR3 protein has one entry. The sample yields around 740,000 distinct CDR3 sequences, approximately 34% seen once. The sequencing sample was made of PBMCs. The receptor set was obtained from a human donor in good health (CMV status not recorded). Some clones in this sample may be carry-over from other donors' samples.

The chain combines TRBV5-1 with TRBJ1-4, with unresolved D. The CDR3 runs 14 residues. Germline V gene lookup returns CDR1 SGHRS and CDR2 YFSETQ. V gave up 4 bases and J gave up 7 bases, with 14 bases separating them. The DNA of the CDR3 is TGCGCCAGCAGCCGCGTCCATGACGGTGAAAAACTGTTTTTT. This encodes CASSRVHDGEKLFF.

This clonotype was counted a few times. The CDR3: CASSPGGGLTYEQYF. Written as DNA, the CDR3 is TGCGCCAGCAGCCCGGGGGGGGGGCTTACCTACGAGCAGTACTTC. V and J are TRBV5-1 and TRBJ2-7; 8 nucleotides align to TRBD2. J gave up 2 bases and V 4 bases, and 8 bases lay outside the gene matches. Germline CDR1 reads SGHRS; CDR2 reads YFSETQ. This CDR3 comprises 15 residues.

The chain joins TRBV7-9 to TRBJ2-1, with 7 bases that match TRBD2. CDR1 is SEHNR and CDR2 is FQNEAQ in the germline V gene (reference sequence). The CDR3 runs 16 residues. V was pared by 2 bases and J by 5 bases, with 9 bases of the junction left unmatched. CDR3 region: CASSLLAAMVNNEQFF. The CDR3 nucleotides read TGTGCCAGCAGCTTACTAGCGGCTATGGTGAACAATGAGCAGTTCTTC.

This clonotype was seen repeatedly, ten times or more. The chain links TRBV7-2 to TRBJ1-1; no definite D call. Trimming took 4 bases from V and 1 from J, leaving 10 bases between them. The CDR3 contains 14 residues. Germline V gene data show CDR1 as SGHTA and CDR2 as FQGNSA. CDR3 in amino acids: CASSSLYGNTEAFF. DNA of the CDR3: TGTGCCAGCAGCTCGCTTTATGGGAACACTGAAGCTTTCTTT.

The chain combines TRBV7-3 with TRBJ2-1; 11 nucleotides align to TRBD2. The germline gives CDR1 SGHTA, CDR2 FQGTGA. Unmatched junction bases numbered 14, after V lost 5 bases and J lost 8 bases. The CDR3 runs to 17 residues. The chain's CDR3 is CASSRRASGGTNYEQFF. CDR3 nucleotides: TGTGCCAGCAGCCGTAGGGCTAGCGGGGGGACTAACTATGAGCAGTTCTTC.

As regards this clonotype: A much larger clone differs from this one at a single base, so this may be a read error. The chain carries TRBV7-8 and TRBJ2-1; 12 bases line up with TRBD2. The germline V gene encodes CDR1 SGHVS and CDR2 FQNEAQ. The CDR3 consists of 12 residues. This CDR3 is CSSSSSGRAGFF. The CDR3 nucleotides are TGTTCCAGCAGCTCTAGCGGGAGGGCCGGGTTCTTC.

This clonotype showed up just a few times. J is TRBJ1-4 and V is TRBV19; D gene unclear. V was pared by 9 bases and J by 0 bases, with 14 bases between. CDR3 length: 15 amino acids. Germline V CDR1 and CDR2: LNHDA, SQIVND (reference sequence). The CDR3 nucleotides are TGTGCCAGCCTAAATCGGGGAGCAACTAATGAAAAACTGTTTTTT. This encodes CASLNRGATNEKLFF.

This clonotype was found a few times. This rearrangement joins TRBV28 to TRBJ2-1; maybe TRBD1 (6 bases). The V end was cut by 2 bases, the J end by 9 bases, with 14 bases between. The CDR3 has 14 residues. Germline V lookup: CDR1 MDHEN, CDR2 SYDVKM. The CDR3 sequence: CASSLGGAVAEQFF. CDR3 bases: TGTGCCAGCAGTTTAGGGGGCGCGGTCGCTGAGCAGTTCTTC.

This clonotype was counted ten times or more. This chain uses TRBV28 with TRBJ1-1; TRBD1 agrees at 8 bases. The CDR3 runs 17 residues. The V segment lost 2 bases and the J segment 0 bases; nucleotides outside the gene matches: 8. CDR1 is MDHEN, CDR2 SYDVKM, per germline. CDR3 nucleotide sequence: TGTGCCAGCAGTTTAGGCAGCAGGGGGCAACTGAACACTGAAGCTTTCTTT. It translates to CASSLGSRGQLNTEAFF. Full variable domain (outside the CDR3, taken from reference TRBV28 and TRBJ1-1): DVKVTQSSRYLVKRTGEKVFLECVQDMDHENMFWYRQDPGLGLRLIYFSYDVKMKEKGDIPEGYSVSREKKERFSLILESASTNQTSMYLCASSLGSRGQLNTEAFFGQGTRLTVV.

The chain employs TRBV7-8 and TRBJ2-3; the D gene is possibly TRBD2 (6 bases). The CDR3 is made up of 15 amino acids. Germline CDR1 and CDR2: SGHVS and FQNEAQ. V lost 5 bases to trimming and J lost 1 base, with 13 bases between them. The CDR3: CASSRSTGGTDTQYF. The CDR3 DNA sequence: TGTGCCAGCAGCCGATCGACGGGGGGCACAGATACGCAGTATTTT.

This chain joins TRBV12-3 or TRBV12-4 and TRBJ1-5; possible D gene TRBD1, 5 bases. The V gene lost 2 bases and the J gene lost 8 bases, with 13 bases spanning the gap. The CDR3 sequence is 14 residues long. The DNA of the CDR3 is TGTGCCAGCAGTTTACAGCCAGGGCCGGAGCCCCAGCATTTT. It yields the protein CASSLQPGPEPQHF.

Regarding this clonotype: A much more abundant neighbour one base away suggests this may be a read error. The chain uses TRBV10-3 and TRBJ1-1; maybe TRBD1 (6 bases). V was clipped by 6 bases and J by 0 bases, with 8 bases between them. This CDR3 has 13 residues. Germline V CDR1 and CDR2: ENHRY, SYGVKD. CDR3 residues: CAIRQGMNTEAFF. DNA of the CDR3: TGTGCCATCAGACAGGGCATGAACACTGAAGCTTTCTTT.

This clonotype appeared many times. This rearrangement joins TRBV7-2 to TRBJ2-7; 8 nucleotides match TRBD1. This CDR3 is built from 15 residues. Germline CDR1 SGHTA, CDR2 FQGNSA. The J segment lost 2 bases and the V segment lost 0 bases, leaving 3 bases of the junction unmatched. This CDR3 is CASSLALTGAYEQYF. CDR3 coding DNA: TGTGCCAGCAGCTTAGCACTGACAGGGGCCTACGAGCAGTACTTC.

The V gene is TRBV6-4, the J gene TRBJ1-2; the D gene is possibly TRBD1 (5 bases). Germline loops: CDR1 MRHNA, CDR2 SNTAGT. CDR3 length: 14 amino acids. With 2 bases removed from V and 4 bases from J, the gap between germline ends came to 11 bases. The CDR3 sequence: CASSDGAASYGYTF. CDR3 DNA sequence: TGTGCCAGCAGTGACGGGGCAGCGAGCTATGGCTACACCTTC.

The chain joins TRBV5-6 to TRBJ1-4; weak D call: TRBD1 (6 bases). Germline-derived CDR1 and CDR2 are SGHDT and YYEEEE. The CDR3 runs 15 residues. V lost 3 bases and J lost 8, with 17 bases in between. The CDR3 DNA reads as TGTGCCAGCAGCTGGAAGGTGGGGGCAGGGGAAAAACTGTTTTTT. Translation: CASSWKVGAGEKLFF.

The chain has TRBV7-9 and TRBJ1-5; no clear D gene. V dropped 3 bases and J dropped 3 bases, with 15 bases sitting between them. The CDR3 loop spans 16 amino acids. CDR1 SEHNR and CDR2 FQNEAQ come from the germline V gene (reference sequence). The CDR3 protein is CASSFGMLDTNQPQHF. As DNA, the CDR3 is TGTGCCAGCAGCTTTGGGATGCTTGATACCAATCAGCCCCAGCATTTT. The whole variable domain, filled in from reference TRBV7-9 and TRBJ1-5, reads DTGVSQNPRHKITKRGQNVTFRCDPISEHNRLYWYRQTLGQGPEFLTYFQNEAQLEKSRLLSDRFSAERPKGSFSTLEIQRTEQGDSAMYLCASSFGMLDTNQPQHFGDGTRLSIL.

The chain is built from TRBV7-9 and TRBJ1-1, with 10 positions matching TRBD1. The V and J ends lost 3 bases and 14 bases, in that order; junction bases with no gene match: 6. This CDR3 contains 12 residues. Per germline, CDR1 SEHNR and CDR2 FQNEAQ (reference sequence). The CDR3 region has the DNA TGTGCCAGCAGCTTGGGGACAGGGGAGTTCTTCTTT. Its protein is CASSLGTGEFFF. Full variable domain (rest looked up from reference TRBV7-9 and TRBJ1-1): DTGVSQNPRHKITKRGQNVTFRCDPISEHNRLYWYRQTLGQGPEFLTYFQNEAQLEKSRLLSDRFSAERPKGSFSTLEIQRTEQGDSAMYLCASSLGTGEFFFGQGTRLTVV.

This clonotype was counted a few times. The chain uses TRBV7-3 and TRBJ2-3; 9 nucleotides match TRBD1. The CDR3 is 15 amino acids. The V gene's germline CDR1 is SGHTA and CDR2 FQGTGA. Unmatched junction bases numbered 7, after V lost 5 bases and J lost 4 bases. The CDR3 region is CASSPAGTGPDTQYF. CDR3 DNA sequence: TGTGCCAGCAGCCCGGCTGGGACAGGGCCAGATACGCAGTATTTT.

This clonotype has only a few counts. The rearrangement joins TRBV6-1 to TRBJ2-2, with D unresolved. From germline, CDR1 is MNHNS and CDR2 SASEGT. V lost 4 bases and J lost 7, with 13 bases in between. This CDR3 has 14 amino acids. The CDR3 reads CASSVAVSNGELFF. The CDR3, as DNA: TGTGCCAGCAGTGTTGCGGTCAGTAACGGGGAGCTGTTTTTT.

This chain uses TRBV12-3 or TRBV12-4 with TRBJ2-7, with 9 positions matching TRBD1. The CDR3 sequence is 14 residues long. With 3 bases clipped from V and 6 bases from J, the junction kept 6 bases outside the gene matches. The CDR3 nucleotides read TGTGCCAGCAGTTTTGCCGGGACAGGGCGCGAGCAGTACTTC. It specifies CASSFAGTGREQYF.